This TCR beta chain comes out of a study of blood T cell repertoires in COVID-19. Study-level information: The origin of the acute and convalescent COVID-19 samples was the United States, Italy and Spain.

Original data processing: Estimation of nucleated cell counts relied on the amplification of reference gene primers. Only in-frame clones appear in the TCRdb table, and some are missing; sequencing was by immunoSEQ multiplex PCR. The V and J calls and clone size are taken from that table; D and trimming were inferred from the DNA. The sample contains over 45,000 clones, roughly 87% of which appear only once. The CDR3 is 18 residues long. Trimming removed 3 bases at V and 0 bases at J, with 15 bases between. CDR1 KGHSH and CDR2 LQKENI come from the germline V gene. The sequencing input was peripheral blood. The receptor comes from a man aged 45-65 years with active COVID-19. V usage is TRBV18 and J usage is TRBJ2-6; no reliable D call. CDR3 nucleotide sequence: TGTGCCAGCTCACCGACGTCGCTAGGTTTCTCTGGGGCCAACGTCCTGACTTTC. Encoded protein: CASSPTSLGFSGANVLTF.